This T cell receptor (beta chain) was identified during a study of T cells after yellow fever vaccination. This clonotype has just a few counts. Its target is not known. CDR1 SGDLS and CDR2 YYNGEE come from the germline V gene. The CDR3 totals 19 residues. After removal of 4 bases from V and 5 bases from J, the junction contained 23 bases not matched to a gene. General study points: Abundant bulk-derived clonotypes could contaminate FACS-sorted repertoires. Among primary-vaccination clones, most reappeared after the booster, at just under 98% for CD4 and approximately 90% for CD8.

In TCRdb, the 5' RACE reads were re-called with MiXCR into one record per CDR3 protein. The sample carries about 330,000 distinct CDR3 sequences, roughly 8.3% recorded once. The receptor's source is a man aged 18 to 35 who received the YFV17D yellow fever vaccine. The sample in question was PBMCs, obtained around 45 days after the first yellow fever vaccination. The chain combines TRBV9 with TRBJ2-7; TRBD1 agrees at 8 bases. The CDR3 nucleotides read TGTGCCAGCAGCCCAAGCGGTCGGACAGGGCTTGGGGATGGTCACGAGCAGTACTTC. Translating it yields CASSPSGRTGLGDGHEQYF.